The clone carrying this T cell receptor (beta chain) was seen at least ten times. Its target is unknown. These data originate in a study of CD8 T cells in ankylosing spondylitis. CDR1 and CDR2 (germline): ENHRY, SYGVKD. The CDR3 has 14 residues. The germline V and J ends were trimmed by 11 bases and 4 bases, with 20 bases remaining between them. TCRdb used MiXCR to reprocess the 5' RACE reads, holding one entry per CDR3 protein. The sample holds under 55,000 distinct CDR3 sequences, roughly 7.4% seen once. The study's findings and limits: Several of the motif variants were reported before in synovial fluid and blood from reactive arthritis. Clones tied to disease were said to be significantly enriched in matched ankylosing spondylitis synovial fluid.

The V and J genes are TRBV10-3 and TRBJ1-1; the D gene is possibly TRBD1 (5 bases). This sequence originates from a female donor with ankylosing spondylitis or in good health (not recorded which). The sample taken for sequencing was blood, either unsorted or a sorted T cell fraction (not recorded which). Written as DNA, the CDR3 is TGTGCCCTTAAGGATCCCTCTAGGGGCACTGAAGCTTTCTTT. It is translated as CALKDPSRGTEAFF.